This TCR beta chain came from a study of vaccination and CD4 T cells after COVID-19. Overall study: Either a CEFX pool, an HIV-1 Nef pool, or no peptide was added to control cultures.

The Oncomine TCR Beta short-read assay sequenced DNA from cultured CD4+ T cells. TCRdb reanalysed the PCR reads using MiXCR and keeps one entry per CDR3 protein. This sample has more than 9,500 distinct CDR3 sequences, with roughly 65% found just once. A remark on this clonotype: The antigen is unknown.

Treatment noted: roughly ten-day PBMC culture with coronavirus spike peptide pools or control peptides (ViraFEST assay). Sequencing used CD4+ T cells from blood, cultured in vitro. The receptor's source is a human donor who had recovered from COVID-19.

The CDR3 region has the DNA TGTGCCAGCAGCTTGGGTTCTAGCGGGTCTACCTACGAGCAGTACTTC. This gives the protein CASSLGSSGSTYEQYF. The chain employs TRBV5-4 and TRBJ2-7, with 8 bases that match TRBD2. The CDR3 extends over 16 amino acids. J lost 2 bases, V lost 0 bases, and 7 bases had no gene match. Germline V gene data show CDR1 as SGHNT and CDR2 as YYREEE (reference sequence).